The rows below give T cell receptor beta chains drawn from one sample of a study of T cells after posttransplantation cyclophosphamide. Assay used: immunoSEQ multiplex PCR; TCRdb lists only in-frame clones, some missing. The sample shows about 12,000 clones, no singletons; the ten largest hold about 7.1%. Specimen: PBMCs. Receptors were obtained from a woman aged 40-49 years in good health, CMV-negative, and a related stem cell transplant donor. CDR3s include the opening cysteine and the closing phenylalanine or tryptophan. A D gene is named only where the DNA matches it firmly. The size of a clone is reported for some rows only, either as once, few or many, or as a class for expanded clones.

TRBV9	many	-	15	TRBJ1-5	TGTGCCAGCAGCGTAGACGGCGGGGACAATCAGCCCCAGCATTTT	CASSVDGGDNQPQHF
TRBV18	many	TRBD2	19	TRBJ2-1	TGTGCCAGCTCACCAACCTCATTAGCGGGCCGAAGCTCCTACAATGAGCAGTTCTTC	CASSPTSLAGRSSYNEQFF
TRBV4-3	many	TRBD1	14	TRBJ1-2	TGCGCCAGCAGCCACAGAACAGGGGTTAATGGCTACACCTTC	CASSHRTGVNGYTF
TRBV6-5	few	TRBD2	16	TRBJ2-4	TGTGCCAGCAGTTCGCGACTAGCGGGACCCGAAGGCATTCAGTACTTC	CASSSRLAGPEGIQYF
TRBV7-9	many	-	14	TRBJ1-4	TGTGCCAGCAGCCCGCGGACAGTCAATGAAAAACTGTTTTTT	CASSPRTVNEKLFF
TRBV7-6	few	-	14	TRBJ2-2	TGTGCCAGCACAGCTCCCCGACTCACCGGGGAGCTGTTTTTT	CASTAPRLTGELFF
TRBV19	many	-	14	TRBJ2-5	TGTGCCAGTAGTACCTGGACTACCCAAGAGACCCAGTACTTC	CASSTWTTQETQYF
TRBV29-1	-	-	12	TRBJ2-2	TGCAGCGCCGGGACTAACACCGGGGAGCTGTTTTTT	CSAGTNTGELFF
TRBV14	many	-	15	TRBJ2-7	TGTGCCAGCAGCGAATCAGGGGATCCCTCCTACGAGCAGTACTTC	CASSESGDPSYEQYF
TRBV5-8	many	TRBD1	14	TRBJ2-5	TGTGCCAGCAGCTCACAGGGGGCAGGGGAGACCCAGTACTTC	CASSSQGAGETQYF
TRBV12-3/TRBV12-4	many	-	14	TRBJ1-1	TGTGCCAGCAGTTTTGTGCAGAGGAACACTGAAGCTTTCTTT	CASSFVQRNTEAFF
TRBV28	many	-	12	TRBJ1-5	TGTGCCAGCAGCACTACCTATCAGCCCCAGCATTTT	CASSTTYQPQHF
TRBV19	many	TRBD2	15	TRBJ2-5	TGTGCCAGTAGTCAACTAGCGGGGGGCCAAGAGACCCAGTACTTC	CASSQLAGGQETQYF
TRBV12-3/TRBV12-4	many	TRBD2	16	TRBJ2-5	TGTGCCAGCAGTTTAACTAGCGGGGGGGCTAAGGGGACCCAGTACTTC	CASSLTSGGAKGTQYF
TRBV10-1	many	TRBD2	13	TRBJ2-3	TGCGCCAGCAGTGCTCAGCGGGGGGATACGCAGTATTTT	CASSAQRGDTQYF
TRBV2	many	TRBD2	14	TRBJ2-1	TGTGCCAGCAGATCACGGGGGGGGGTAAATGAGCAGTTCTTC	CASRSRGGVNEQFF
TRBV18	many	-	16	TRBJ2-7	TGTGCCAGCTCACAACAACCCGGGTTGCGCTCCTACGAGCAGTACTTC	CASSQQPGLRSYEQYF